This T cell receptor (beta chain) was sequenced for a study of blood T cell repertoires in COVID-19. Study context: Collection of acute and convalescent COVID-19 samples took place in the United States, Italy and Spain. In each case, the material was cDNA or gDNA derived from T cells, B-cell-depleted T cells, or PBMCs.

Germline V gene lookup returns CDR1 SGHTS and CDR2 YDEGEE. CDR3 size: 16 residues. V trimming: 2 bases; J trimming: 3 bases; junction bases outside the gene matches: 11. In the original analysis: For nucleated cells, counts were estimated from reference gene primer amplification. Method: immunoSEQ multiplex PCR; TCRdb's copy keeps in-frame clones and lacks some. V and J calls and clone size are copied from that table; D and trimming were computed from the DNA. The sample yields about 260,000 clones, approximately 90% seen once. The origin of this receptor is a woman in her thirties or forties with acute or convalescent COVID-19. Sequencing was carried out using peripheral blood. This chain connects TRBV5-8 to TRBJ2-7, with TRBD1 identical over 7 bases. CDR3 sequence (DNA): TGTGCCAGCAGCTTTATGCGAGGGGGCTACTACTACGAGCAGTACGTC. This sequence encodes CASSFMRGGYYYEQYV.